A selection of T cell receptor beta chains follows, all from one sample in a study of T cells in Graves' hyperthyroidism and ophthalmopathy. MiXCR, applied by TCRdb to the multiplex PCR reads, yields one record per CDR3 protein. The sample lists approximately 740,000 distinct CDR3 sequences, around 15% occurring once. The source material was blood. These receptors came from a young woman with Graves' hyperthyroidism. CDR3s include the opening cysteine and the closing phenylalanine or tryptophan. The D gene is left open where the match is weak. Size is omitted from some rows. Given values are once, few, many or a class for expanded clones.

CDR3 protein: CASRTAGGAEGTQYF
CDR3 DNA: TGTGCCAGCAGAACGGCGGGAGGGGCGGAAGGGACCCAGTACTTC
V gene: TRBV5-8
D gene: TRBD2
clone size: many
J gene: TRBJ2-5
CDR3 length: 15

CDR3 protein: CASSQGRERYNEQFF
CDR3 DNA: TGCGCCAGCAGCCAAGGCCGGGAGAGGTACAATGAGCAGTTCTTC
V gene: TRBV4-3
D gene: -
clone size: few
J gene: TRBJ2-1
CDR3 length: 15

CDR3 protein: CSVALSHGDSLYGYTF
CDR3 DNA: TGCAGCGTTGCTCTAAGCCACGGGGATTCCTTATATGGCTACACCTTC
V gene: TRBV29-1
D gene: -
clone size: -
J gene: TRBJ1-2
CDR3 length: 16

CDR3 protein: CASRVTTGETQYF
CDR3 DNA: TGTGCCAGCCGGGTTACTACGGGGGAGACCCAGTACTTC
V gene: TRBV2
D gene: -
clone size: -
J gene: TRBJ2-5
CDR3 length: 13

CDR3 protein: CATRGTGLAGGPHEQYF
CDR3 DNA: TGTGCCACCAGAGGTACGGGACTAGCGGGAGGGCCCCACGAGCAGTACTTC
V gene: TRBV15
D gene: TRBD2
clone size: few
J gene: TRBJ2-7
CDR3 length: 17

CDR3 protein: CASSLSLNPFQPQHF
CDR3 DNA: TGTGCCAGCAGTTTAAGTTTAAATCCCTTTCAGCCCCAGCATTTT
V gene: TRBV27
D gene: -
clone size: many
J gene: TRBJ1-5
CDR3 length: 15

CDR3 protein: CASSLNGQAVNTEAFF
CDR3 DNA: TGTGCCAGCAGCTTAAACGGACAGGCGGTGAACACTGAAGCTTTCTTT
V gene: TRBV7-8
D gene: TRBD1
clone size: -
J gene: TRBJ1-1
CDR3 length: 16

CDR3 protein: CASSVEGLNTGELFF
CDR3 DNA: TGTGCCAGCAGCGTAGAGGGACTAAACACCGGGGAGCTGTTTTTT
V gene: TRBV9
D gene: TRBD2
clone size: -
J gene: TRBJ2-2
CDR3 length: 15

CDR3 protein: CASSDYQNEQFF
CDR3 DNA: TGCGCCAGCAGTGACTACCAAAATGAGCAGTTCTTC
V gene: TRBV10-1
D gene: -
clone size: -
J gene: TRBJ2-1
CDR3 length: 12

CDR3 protein: CASSYQTGDQETQYF
CDR3 DNA: TGTGCTAGCAGCTATCAGACAGGAGACCAAGAGACCCAGTACTTC
V gene: TRBV7-7
D gene: -
clone size: many
J gene: TRBJ2-5
CDR3 length: 15

CDR3 protein: CASSQNLGSANTGELFF
CDR3 DNA: TGTGCCAGCAGCCAAAATTTGGGCAGCGCGAACACCGGGGAGCTGTTTTTT
V gene: TRBV3-1
D gene: -
clone size: -
J gene: TRBJ2-2
CDR3 length: 17

CDR3 protein: CASRGLQGSTEAFF
CDR3 DNA: TGTGCCAGCAGGGGATTACAGGGGTCCACTGAAGCTTTCTTT
V gene: TRBV11-3
D gene: TRBD1
clone size: -
J gene: TRBJ1-1
CDR3 length: 14

CDR3 protein: CASAPPGEQFF
CDR3 DNA: TGTGCCAGCGCGCCTCCAGGGGAGCAGTTCTTC
V gene: TRBV7-2
D gene: -
clone size: few
J gene: TRBJ2-1
CDR3 length: 11

CDR3 protein: CASSTRTGLSYEQYF
CDR3 DNA: TGTGCCAGCAGTACGCGGACAGGGTTATCCTACGAGCAGTACTTC
V gene: TRBV28
D gene: TRBD1
clone size: many
J gene: TRBJ2-7
CDR3 length: 15

CDR3 protein: CASSSTAISYNEQYF
CDR3 DNA: TGCGCCAGCAGCTCGACAGCAATCTCCTACAATGAGCAGTACTTC
V gene: TRBV5-1
D gene: -
clone size: -
J gene: TRBJ2-7
CDR3 length: 15

CDR3 protein: CASSKRGGGEQYF
CDR3 DNA: TGTGCCAGCAGTAAGAGGGGCGGTGGCGAGCAGTACTTC
V gene: TRBV12-3/TRBV12-4
D gene: -
clone size: -
J gene: TRBJ2-7
CDR3 length: 13

CDR3 protein: CASSLGGPSSYNEQFF
CDR3 DNA: TGTGCCAGCAGCCTGGGAGGGCCGAGCTCCTACAATGAGCAGTTCTTC
V gene: TRBV5-4
D gene: TRBD2
clone size: -
J gene: TRBJ2-1
CDR3 length: 16

CDR3 protein: CSVLPGQGTELYF
CDR3 DNA: TGCAGCGTCCTACCGGGACAGGGGACCGAGCTGTACTTC
V gene: TRBV29-1
D gene: TRBD1
clone size: -
J gene: TRBJ2-7
CDR3 length: 13

CDR3 protein: CASSRLAGGRENEQFF
CDR3 DNA: TGTGCCAGCAGTCGGCTAGCGGGAGGGCGGGAGAATGAGCAGTTCTTC
V gene: TRBV6-1
D gene: TRBD2
clone size: many
J gene: TRBJ2-1
CDR3 length: 16

CDR3 protein: CATSDWSGSPNEQFF
CDR3 DNA: TGTGCCACCAGTGATTGGAGCGGGAGTCCAAATGAGCAGTTCTTC
V gene: TRBV24-1
D gene: TRBD2
clone size: few
J gene: TRBJ2-1
CDR3 length: 15

CDR3 protein: CASSFDRSNSPLHF
CDR3 DNA: TGTGCCAGCAGCTTCGACAGGTCGAATTCACCCCTCCACTTT
V gene: TRBV13
D gene: -
clone size: many
J gene: TRBJ1-6
CDR3 length: 14

CDR3 protein: CSAMGQRKGMNTEAFF
CDR3 DNA: TGCAGTGCTATGGGACAGCGCAAGGGGATGAACACTGAAGCTTTCTTT
V gene: TRBV20-1
D gene: TRBD1
clone size: many
J gene: TRBJ1-1
CDR3 length: 16

CDR3 protein: CASSLPGPLGILTEAFF
CDR3 DNA: TGTGCCAGCAGCTTACCCGGCCCATTGGGGATTCTGACTGAAGCTTTCTTT
V gene: TRBV7-2
D gene: -
clone size: few
J gene: TRBJ1-1
CDR3 length: 17

CDR3 protein: CASSLVFGTLEETQYF
CDR3 DNA: TGTGCCAGCAGCTTAGTATTCGGGACTCTTGAAGAGACCCAGTACTTC
V gene: TRBV7-6
D gene: -
clone size: -
J gene: TRBJ2-5
CDR3 length: 16

CDR3 protein: CSARRYREREKLFF
CDR3 DNA: TGCAGTGCTAGACGCTACAGGGAACGGGAAAAACTGTTTTTT
V gene: TRBV20-1
D gene: -
clone size: -
J gene: TRBJ1-4
CDR3 length: 14

CDR3 protein: CASSLSGRRYNEQFF
CDR3 DNA: TGTGCCAGCAGCCTTAGCGGGAGAAGGTACAATGAGCAGTTCTTC
V gene: TRBV7-9
D gene: TRBD2
clone size: many
J gene: TRBJ2-1
CDR3 length: 15

CDR3 protein: CSARRLAGVNEQFF
CDR3 DNA: TGCAGTGCTCGCAGACTAGCGGGGGTGAATGAGCAGTTCTTC
V gene: TRBV20-1
D gene: TRBD2
clone size: many
J gene: TRBJ2-1
CDR3 length: 14

CDR3 protein: CASSFRELGTPYF
CDR3 DNA: TGTGCCAGCAGCTTTAGGGAGCTAGGGACTCCGTACTTC
V gene: TRBV7-9
D gene: -
clone size: -
J gene: TRBJ2-5
CDR3 length: 13

CDR3 protein: CASAMGDHSTDTQYF
CDR3 DNA: TGTGCCAGCGCCATGGGGGACCATAGCACAGATACGCAGTATTTT
V gene: TRBV27
D gene: -
clone size: few
J gene: TRBJ2-3
CDR3 length: 15

CDR3 protein: CATSDPDSGTDTQYF
CDR3 DNA: TGTGCCACCAGTGACCCTGACAGCGGTACAGATACGCAGTATTTT
V gene: TRBV24-1
D gene: -
clone size: -
J gene: TRBJ2-3
CDR3 length: 15

CDR3 protein: CASSLDLGMGGELFF
CDR3 DNA: TGTGCCAGCAGCTTAGATCTGGGGATGGGCGGGGAGCTGTTTTTT
V gene: TRBV11-2
D gene: -
clone size: many
J gene: TRBJ2-2
CDR3 length: 15

CDR3 protein: CACLPGLVSLGELFF
CDR3 DNA: TGTGCCTGCCTACCGGGACTAGTGTCACTCGGGGAGCTGTTTTTT
V gene: TRBV30
D gene: TRBD2
clone size: -
J gene: TRBJ2-2
CDR3 length: 15

CDR3 protein: CASNFNAGTEQYF
CDR3 DNA: TGTGCCAGCAATTTCAACGCGGGGACCGAGCAGTACTTC
V gene: TRBV12-3/TRBV12-4
D gene: -
clone size: -
J gene: TRBJ2-7
CDR3 length: 13

CDR3 protein: CSAPSPRETTNTGELFF
CDR3 DNA: TGCAGTGCTCCCTCCCCCCGGGAGACGACGAACACCGGGGAGCTGTTTTTT
V gene: TRBV20-1
D gene: -
clone size: -
J gene: TRBJ2-2
CDR3 length: 17

CDR3 protein: CASSYGGWGTEAFF
CDR3 DNA: TGTGCCAGCAGCTACGGGGGATGGGGCACTGAAGCTTTCTTT
V gene: TRBV6-2/TRBV6-3
D gene: -
clone size: -
J gene: TRBJ1-1
CDR3 length: 14

CDR3 protein: CASSRGLAGGTDTQYF
CDR3 DNA: TGTGCCAGCAGCCGCGGGCTAGCGGGAGGCACAGATACGCAGTATTTT
V gene: TRBV7-3
D gene: TRBD2
clone size: -
J gene: TRBJ2-3
CDR3 length: 16

CDR3 protein: CSARSRSGTSYEQYF
CDR3 DNA: TGCAGTGCTAGATCGCGGAGCGGAACCTCCTACGAGCAGTACTTC
V gene: TRBV20-1
D gene: -
clone size: many
J gene: TRBJ2-7
CDR3 length: 15

CDR3 protein: CTSSLDSSSYNEQFF
CDR3 DNA: TGTACCAGCAGCTTAGACAGCAGCTCCTACAATGAGCAGTTCTTC
V gene: TRBV7-2
D gene: -
clone size: -
J gene: TRBJ2-1
CDR3 length: 15

CDR3 protein: CSASPSGRRTDTQYF
CDR3 DNA: TGCAGTGCTAGCCCTAGCGGGAGAAGAACAGATACGCAGTATTTT
V gene: TRBV20-1
D gene: TRBD2
clone size: -
J gene: TRBJ2-3
CDR3 length: 15

CDR3 protein: CASSSAPQGSYNEQFF
CDR3 DNA: TGTGCCAGCTCATCGGCCCCACAGGGCAGTTACAATGAGCAGTTCTTC
V gene: TRBV2
D gene: -
clone size: many
J gene: TRBJ2-1
CDR3 length: 16